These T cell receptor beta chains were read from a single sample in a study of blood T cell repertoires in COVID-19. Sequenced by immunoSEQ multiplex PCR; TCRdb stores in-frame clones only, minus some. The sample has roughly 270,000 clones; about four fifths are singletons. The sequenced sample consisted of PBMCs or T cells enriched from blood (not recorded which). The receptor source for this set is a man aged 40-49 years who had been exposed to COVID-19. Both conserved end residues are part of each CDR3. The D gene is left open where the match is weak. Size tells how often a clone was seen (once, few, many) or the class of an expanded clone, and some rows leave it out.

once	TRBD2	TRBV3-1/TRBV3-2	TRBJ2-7	CASSQAWREFEQYF	TGTGCCAGCAGCCAAGCGTGGCGGGAGTTCGAGCAGTACTTC
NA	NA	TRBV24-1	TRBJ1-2	CATSMAGRHTF	TGTGCCACCAGTATGGCAGGGCGCCACACCTTC
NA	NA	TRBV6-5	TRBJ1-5	CASSYSAGLPQHF	TGTGCCAGCAGTTACTCCGCCGGTCTTCCCCAGCATTTT
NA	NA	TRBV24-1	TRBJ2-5	CATSDSERQGVETQYF	TGTGCCACCAGTGATTCCGAAAGGCAGGGTGTGGAGACCCAGTACTTC
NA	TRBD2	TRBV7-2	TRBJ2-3	CASRSPLAGELGHTDTQYF	TGTGCCAGCAGGTCCCCACTAGCGGGAGAATTGGGGCACACAGATACGCAGTATTTT
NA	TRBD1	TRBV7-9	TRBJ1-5	CASRQGARQPQHF	TGTGCCAGCAGACAGGGGGCTCGCCAGCCCCAGCATTTT
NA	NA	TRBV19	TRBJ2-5	CASSMGLWGTEGRYQETQYF	TGTGCCAGTAGTATGGGGCTTTGGGGGACTGAGGGACGGTACCAAGAGACCCAGTACTTC
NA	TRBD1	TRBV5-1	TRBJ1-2	CASSPRTGDYGYTF	TGCGCCAGCAGCCCTCGGACAGGGGACTATGGCTACACCTTC
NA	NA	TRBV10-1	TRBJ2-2	CASSETLGELTGELFF	TGCGCCAGCAGTGAGACTTTGGGAGAACTAACCGGGGAGCTGTTTTTT
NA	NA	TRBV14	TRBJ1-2	CASSQDRVGYTF	TGTGCCAGCAGCCAAGATCGGGTAGGCTACACCTTC
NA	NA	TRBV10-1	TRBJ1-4	CASSPRRDGKEKLFF	TGCGCCAGCAGTCCCAGGAGGGACGGGAAGGAAAAACTGTTTTTT
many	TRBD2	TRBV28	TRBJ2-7	CASSPGTSGIRSYEQYF	TGTGCCAGCAGTCCCGGGACTAGCGGGATCCGATCCTACGAGCAGTACTTC
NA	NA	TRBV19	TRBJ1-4	CASNRRPDLEEKLFF	TGTGCCAGTAACCGCAGGCCCGACCTGGAAGAAAAACTGTTTTTT
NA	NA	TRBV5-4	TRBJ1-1	CASSLLDRGDRPFF	TGTGCCAGCAGCTTGTTAGACCGCGGCGATAGGCCTTTCTTT
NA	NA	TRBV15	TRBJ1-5	CATSKARGGSQPQHF	TGTGCCACCAGCAAAGCGCGCGGGGGATCGCAGCCCCAGCATTTT
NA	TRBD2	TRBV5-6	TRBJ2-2	CASSLPGLAGTGELFF	TGTGCCAGCAGCTTACCGGGACTAGCTGGCACCGGGGAGCTGTTTTTT
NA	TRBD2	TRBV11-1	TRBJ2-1	CASTTRLAYNEQFF	TGTGCCAGCACCACAAGACTAGCTTACAATGAGCAGTTCTTC
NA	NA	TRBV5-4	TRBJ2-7	CASSSWGLTYEQYF	TGTGCCAGCAGCTCATGGGGGCTCACCTACGAGCAGTACTTC
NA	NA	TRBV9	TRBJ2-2	CASSVDILLPNTGELFF	TGTGCCAGCAGCGTAGATATTCTACTTCCAAACACCGGGGAGCTGTTTTTT
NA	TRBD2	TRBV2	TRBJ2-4	CASSDQASGDQNIQYF	TGTGCCAGCAGTGATCAGGCTAGCGGGGATCAAAACATTCAGTACTTC
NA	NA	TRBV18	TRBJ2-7	CASSAPGTTYEQYF	TGTGCCAGCTCAGCGCCGGGGACAACCTACGAGCAGTACTTC
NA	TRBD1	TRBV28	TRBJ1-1	CASRSGQGGTEAFF	TGTGCCAGCAGGTCGGGACAGGGGGGCACTGAAGCTTTCTTT
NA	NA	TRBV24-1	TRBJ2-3	CATSDFTRAPDTQYF	TGTGCCACCAGTGATTTCACCAGGGCTCCAGATACGCAGTATTTT
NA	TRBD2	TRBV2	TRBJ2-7	CASSELGRGQYF	TGTGCCAGCAGTGAATTGGGGAGGGGGCAGTACTTC
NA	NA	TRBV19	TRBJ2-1	CASSMRSSPYNEQFF	TGTGCCAGTAGTATGAGATCCTCCCCCTACAATGAGCAGTTCTTC
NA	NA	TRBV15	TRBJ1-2	CATSRDLGGGGNYGYTF	TGTGCCACCAGCAGAGATCTCGGCGGGGGCGGGAACTATGGCTACACCTTC
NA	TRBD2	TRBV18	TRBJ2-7	CASSPPGLAGAEQYF	TGTGCCAGCTCACCCCCCGGACTAGCGGGAGCCGAGCAGTACTTC
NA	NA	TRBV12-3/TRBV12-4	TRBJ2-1	CASSLGRINEQFF	TGTGCCAGCAGTTTAGGGCGGATCAATGAGCAGTTCTTC
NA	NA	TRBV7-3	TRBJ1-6	CASSLLGGGDSPLHF	TGTGCCAGCAGCTTATTAGGCGGGGGGGATTCACCCCTCCACTTT
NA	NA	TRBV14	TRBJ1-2	CASSQGTAYGYTF	TGTGCCAGCAGCCAAGGGACAGCTTATGGCTACACCTTC
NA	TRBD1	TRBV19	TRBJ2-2	CAHAGQAGELFF	TGTGCCCACGCAGGACAGGCCGGGGAGCTGTTTTTT
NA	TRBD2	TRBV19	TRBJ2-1	CASSIQTGGPGNEQFF	TGTGCCAGTAGTATACAAACGGGAGGGCCAGGCAATGAGCAGTTCTTC
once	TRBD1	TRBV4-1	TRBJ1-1	CASSQKQGGVDTEAFF	TGCGCCAGCAGCCAAAAACAGGGGGGCGTCGACACTGAAGCTTTCTTT
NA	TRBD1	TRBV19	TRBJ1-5	CASSTDRARRQPQHF	TGTGCCAGTAGTACGGACAGGGCTCGGAGACAGCCCCAGCATTTT
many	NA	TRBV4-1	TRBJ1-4	CASSVNSGNEKLFF	TGCGCCAGCAGCGTGAATTCGGGTAATGAAAAACTGTTTTTT
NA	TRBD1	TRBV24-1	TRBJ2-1	CATSPPQTGYNEQFF	TGTGCCACCAGTCCTCCCCAGACAGGGTACAATGAGCAGTTCTTC
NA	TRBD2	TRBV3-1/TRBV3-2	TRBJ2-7	CASQTSGPTYEQYF	TGTGCCAGCCAGACTAGCGGGCCAACCTACGAGCAGTACTTC
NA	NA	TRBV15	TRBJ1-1	CATAGIVPRPFF	TGTGCCACCGCGGGGATTGTCCCCCGGCCCTTTTTT
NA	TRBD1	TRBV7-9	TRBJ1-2	CASSVITGDGYTF	TGTGCCAGCAGCGTGATAACAGGGGATGGCTACACCTTC
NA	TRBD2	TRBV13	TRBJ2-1	CASRTSGSGNEQFF	TGTGCCAGCAGAACGAGCGGGAGCGGAAATGAGCAGTTCTTC
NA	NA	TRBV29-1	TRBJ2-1	CSVEDLDYTEPNEQFF	TGCAGCGTTGAAGATCTCGACTACACGGAGCCCAATGAGCAGTTCTTC
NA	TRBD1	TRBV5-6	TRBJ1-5	CASSFWDRGYQPQHF	TGTGCCAGCAGCTTCTGGGACAGGGGATATCAGCCCCAGCATTTT